The sample holds a few counts of the clone carrying this T cell receptor beta chain. The antigen is undetermined. A much larger clone is a single base away; this may be a read error. TCRdb re-derived calls from the 5' RACE reads in MiXCR, one entry per CDR3 protein. The sample contains about 480,000 distinct CDR3 sequences, roughly a sixth of which appear only once. CDR1 is MNHNS and CDR2 is SASEGT in the germline V gene. The CDR3 contains 14 residues. Trimming removed 4 bases from V and 3 bases from J; junction bases left unmatched: 3. These data are taken from a study of CD8 T cells in ankylosing spondylitis. Regarding the study as a whole: One TCR beta motif, made up of about 8 highly homologous variants, appeared characteristic of ankylosing spondylitis blood.

The sequenced sample consisted of blood, either unsorted or a sorted T cell fraction (not recorded which). This receptor was identified in a male donor with ankylosing spondylitis. The V and J genes are TRBV6-1 and TRBJ2-7; TRBD1 agrees at 10 bases. The chain's CDR3 is CASSAGTGVYEQYF. The CDR3 nucleotides read TGTGCCAGCAGTGCCGGGACAGGGGTCTACGAGCAGTACTTC.